Following are 25 T cell receptor beta chains from one sample sequenced in a study of blood T cell repertoires in COVID-19. Some clones are missing from TCRdb's copy, which holds only in-frame ones; the method was immunoSEQ multiplex PCR. The table has 300,000 to 500,000 clones, 85% to 90% seen once; the top ten hold around 0.91%. Sequencing was done on a sample of PBMCs or T cells enriched from blood (not recorded which). Receptors were obtained from a woman aged 25-40 years with acute COVID-19.

V and J are TRBV13 and TRBJ1-2, with D possibly being TRBD1 (5 bases). Trimming pared 0 bases from V and 8 bases from J, leaving 22 bases between. Germline V gene lookup returns CDR1 PRHDT and CDR2 FYEKMQ (reference sequence). The CDR3 contains 17 residues. The CDR3 reads CASSLGSGRAPLGGYTF. The CDR3 nucleotides are TGTGCCAGCAGCTTAGGCTCGGGCAGGGCCCCTTTAGGGGGCTACACCTTC.

The V and J genes are TRBV19 and TRBJ1-5; the D gene is possibly TRBD1 (5 bases). Germline loops: CDR1 LNHDA, CDR2 SQIVND (reference sequence). V was clipped by 4 bases and J by 4 bases, with 14 bases between them. The CDR3 covers 15 residues. The CDR3 region has the DNA TGTGCCAGTAGTACACGGGACTCTTTTAATCAGCCCCAGCATTTT. This encodes CASSTRDSFNQPQHF. The full variable domain, with the rest looked up from reference TRBV19 and TRBJ1-5, is DGGITQSPKYLFRKEGQNVTLSCEQNLNHDAMYWYRQDPGQGLRLIYYSQIVNDFQKGDIAEGYSVSREKKESFPLTVTSAQKNPTAFYLCASSTRDSFNQPQHFGDGTRLSIL.

This clone was seen a single time. V and J are TRBV6-4 and TRBJ2-1; a weak D match, TRBD1 (6 bases). This CDR3 comprises 17 residues. V lost 3 bases and J 0 bases, leaving 15 bases between the germline ends. Germline V gives CDR1 MRHNA, CDR2 SNTAGT. CDR3 sequence: CASSEWSTGSSYNEQFF. In DNA, the CDR3 is TGTGCCAGCAGTGAGTGGTCCACAGGGAGCTCCTACAATGAGCAGTTCTTC.

The rearrangement uses TRBV5-5 and TRBJ1-1, with 8 bases lining up with TRBD1. Trimming removed 3 bases from V and 0 bases from J; junction bases left unmatched: 4. This CDR3 spans 15 amino acids. The germline V gene has CDR1 SGHKS and CDR2 YYEKEE (reference sequence). The CDR3 DNA is TGTGCCAGCAGCTCCACGACAGGGGTGAACACTGAAGCTTTCTTT. Encoded protein: CASSSTTGVNTEAFF.

V usage is TRBV5-6 and J usage is TRBJ1-5; 8 bases match TRBD1. With V trimmed by 0 bases and J by 3 bases, 8 bases remained unmatched. There are 17 residues in the CDR3. Per germline, CDR1 SGHDT and CDR2 YYEEEE. In DNA, the CDR3 is TGTGCCAGCAGCTTGGGACAGGGGCAGGTTTCCAATCAGCCCCAGCATTTT. Amino acid sequence: CASSLGQGQVSNQPQHF. Full variable domain (rest looked up from reference TRBV5-6 and TRBJ1-5): DAGVTQSPTHLIKTRGQQVTLRCSPKSGHDTVSWYQQALGQGPQFIFQYYEEEERQRGNFPDRFSGHQFPNYSSELNVNALLLGDSALYLCASSLGQGQVSNQPQHFGDGTRLSIL.

CDR3 DNA sequence: TGTGCCAGCAGTCCCGGCATAGAGGCCGTACATCCCCTCCACTTT. Its protein is CASSPGIEAVHPLHF. The gene calls are TRBV27 and TRBJ1-6; D unclear. The CDR3 length is 15 residues. The V and J ends lost 5 bases and 13 bases respectively, with 21 bases between them. Germline CDR1 MNHEY, CDR2 SMNVEV (reference sequence).

The V and J genes are TRBV7-6 and TRBJ2-7; 7 bases map to TRBD1. Germline trimming cut 5 bases from V and 2 bases from J; bases unmatched to any gene: 6. Looked up from germline, CDR1 is SGHVS and CDR2 is FNYEAQ. This CDR3 contains 14 residues. The chain's CDR3 is CASSPGTEPYEQYF. The CDR3 bases are TGTGCCAGCAGCCCTGGGACAGAGCCCTACGAGCAGTACTTC.

This chain uses TRBV7-9 with TRBJ2-3, with 11 bases lining up with TRBD2. CDR1 SEHNR and CDR2 FQNEAQ come from the germline V gene (reference sequence). With 1 base clipped from V and 6 bases from J, the junction kept 6 bases outside the gene matches. CDR3 length equals 16 residues. Here the CDR3 reads CASSLVARTSGDTQYF. DNA of the CDR3: TGTGCCAGCAGCTTAGTGGCAAGGACTAGCGGGGATACGCAGTATTTT.

A remark on this clone: One junction end disagrees with the germline gene, perhaps due to a read error. The CDR3 bases are TGCGCAGCAGCTGGCGTGTCAAGCAGGGCGGATGAGCAGTTCTTC. It codes for CAAAGVSSRADEQFF. The rearrangement links TRBV28 to TRBJ2-1; TRBD1 might be the D (5 bases). This CDR3 region has 15 residues. Germline CDR1 is MDHEN and CDR2 is SYDVKM.

This clone was observed a single time. The chain combines TRBV4-1 with TRBJ2-5; D is perhaps TRBD2 (7 bases). This CDR3 region has 19 residues. Between the trimmed V and J ends, which lost 2 bases and 4 bases, there was a span of 26 bases. Germline loops: CDR1 MGHRA, CDR2 YSYEKL. CDR3 bases: TGCGCCAGCAGCCAACTCGTCTACGATTTCGCGGGGGCTGGAGAGACCCAGTACTTC. Translating it yields CASSQLVYDFAGAGETQYF.

As DNA, the CDR3 is TGTGCCAGCAGCTTTCGACTAGCGGGGGGGTGGTACGAGCAGTACTTC. Protein sequence: CASSFRLAGGWYEQYF. The rearrangement links TRBV11-2 to TRBJ2-7; 14 bases agree with TRBD2. The CDR3 sequence is 16 residues long. Germline assignment: CDR1 SGHAT and CDR2 FQNNGV. V trimming: 3 bases; J trimming: 4 bases; junction bases outside the gene matches: 5.

The V and J genes are TRBV4-2 and TRBJ1-1; D ambiguous. The germline V gene has CDR1 LGHNA and CDR2 YNFKEQ. CDR3 length equals 18 residues. V was clipped by 1 base and J by 0 bases, with 18 bases between them. DNA for the CDR3: TGTGCCAGCAGCCAAGTCGCGTACGATTACAGACTGAACACTGAAGCTTTCTTT. This translates into CASSQVAYDYRLNTEAFF.

The chain recombines TRBV6-5 with TRBJ1-6; tentatively, D is TRBD1 (5 bases). Germline CDR1 reads MNHEY; CDR2 reads SVGAGI. V was clipped by 10 bases and J by 6 bases, with 13 bases between them. This CDR3 spans 13 amino acids. CDR3 nucleotide sequence: TGTGCCATTTTTGCAGGGCTTAATTCACCCCTCCACTTT. This translates into CAIFAGLNSPLHF.

The chain uses TRBV2 and TRBJ2-4, with D possibly being TRBD2 (7 bases). In germline, CDR1 is SNHLY, CDR2 FYNNEI. CDR3 length equals 15 residues. Between the trimmed V and J ends, which lost 3 bases and 4 bases, there was a span of 13 bases. The chain's CDR3 is CASSERGPTKNIQYF. CDR3 coding DNA: TGTGCCAGCAGTGAGCGGGGGCCTACAAAAAACATTCAGTACTTC.

The chain carries TRBV2 and TRBJ1-2; 7 bases fit TRBD1. Germline V CDR1 and CDR2: SNHLY, FYNNEI. The CDR3 length is 17 residues. The V gene end was trimmed by 6 bases and the J gene end by 7 bases; junction bases not matched to a gene: 20. The CDR3 DNA reads as TGTGCCAGCAGCGAGTTTAGTGCAGGGGGGAAAGAGGTTGGCTACACCTTC. It codes for CASSEFSAGGKEVGYTF. The whole variable domain, filled in from reference TRBV2 and TRBJ1-2, reads EPEVTQTPSHQVTQMGQEVILRCVPISNHLYFYWYRQILGQKVEFLVSFYNNEISEKSEIFDDQFSVERPDGSNFTLKIRSTKLEDSAMYFCASSEFSAGGKEVGYTFGSGTRLTVV.

Turning to this clone: Additional DNA sequences in this sample encode the identical CDR3. This sequence joins TRBV18 and TRBJ1-1, with 11 bases matching TRBD1. The CDR3 covers 15 residues. Losses at the gene ends were 2 bases for V and 5 bases for J; bases not matched to a gene: 4. The germline gives CDR1 KGHSH, CDR2 LQKENI. The CDR3 loop reads CASSPRTGGETEAFF. The DNA of the CDR3 is TGTGCCAGCTCACCAAGGACAGGGGGCGAGACTGAAGCTTTCTTT.

In nucleotides, the CDR3 is TGTGCCAGCAGCCCACGGTTGTTTAGCAATCAGCCCCAGCATTTT. This codes for CASSPRLFSNQPQHF. The rearrangement uses TRBV7-8 and TRBJ1-5; D gene uncertain. The germline V gene encodes CDR1 SGHVS and CDR2 FQNEAQ. CDR3 length: 15 amino acids. V dropped 5 bases and J dropped 0 bases, with 11 bases sitting between them.

The V gene is TRBV5-6, the J gene TRBJ1-1; D uncertain. The CDR3 is made up of 12 amino acids. CDR1 SGHDT and CDR2 YYEEEE come from the germline V gene. Trimming removed 5 bases at V and 5 bases at J, with 10 bases between. The CDR3 loop is CASSEGGTEAFF. DNA of the CDR3: TGTGCCAGCAGTGAGGGTGGGACTGAAGCTTTCTTT.

This clone was picked up one time. The chain recombines TRBV5-1 with TRBJ2-5, with 10 bases fitting TRBD1. Germline V gene lookup returns CDR1 SGHRS and CDR2 YFSETQ. With V trimmed by 4 bases and J by 3 bases, 3 bases remained unmatched. The CDR3 runs to 14 residues. The CDR3 DNA is TGCGCCAGCAGCACAGGGACAGGGGAAGAGACCCAGTACTTC. Encoded protein: CASSTGTGEETQYF.

The chain employs TRBV6-5 and TRBJ1-2; 10 nucleotides line up with TRBD1. V shed 0 bases and J 6 bases; nucleotides not matched to a gene: 7. The CDR3 is made up of 16 amino acids. The germline V gene encodes CDR1 MNHEY and CDR2 SVGAGI. In DNA, the CDR3 is TGTGCCAGCAGTTACTCTCCACTGACAGGGGGCGATGGCTACACCTTC. Translated, it gives CASSYSPLTGGDGYTF.

The rearrangement links TRBV2 to TRBJ1-1; D possibly corresponds to TRBD1 (6 bases). From germline, CDR1 is SNHLY and CDR2 FYNNEI. This CDR3 contains 16 residues. Trimming took off 6 bases at V and 1 base at J, with 18 bases between the two ends. Here the CDR3 DNA reads TGTGCCAGCAGGGACAGAGGAAAAGGAGGGAACACTGAAGCTTTCTTT. Encoded protein: CASRDRGKGGNTEAFF. Full variable domain (outside the CDR3, taken from reference TRBV2 and TRBJ1-1): EPEVTQTPSHQVTQMGQEVILRCVPISNHLYFYWYRQILGQKVEFLVSFYNNEISEKSEIFDDQFSVERPDGSNFTLKIRSTKLEDSAMYFCASRDRGKGGNTEAFFGQGTRLTVV.

V and J are TRBV19 and TRBJ1-2, with D possibly being TRBD1 (6 bases). Germline V gene data show CDR1 as LNHDA and CDR2 as SQIVND (reference sequence). V shed 3 bases and J shed 8 bases, with 10 bases lying between them. The CDR3 totals 12 residues. The CDR3 is CASSIQDRGYTF. As DNA, the CDR3 is TGTGCCAGTAGTATTCAGGACAGAGGCTACACCTTC.

The genes are TRBV10-1 and TRBJ2-7, with 7 bases matching TRBD1. From germline, CDR1 is WNHNN and CDR2 SYGVQD (reference sequence). The V and J ends lost 6 bases and 4 bases, in that order; junction bases with no gene match: 12. The length of the CDR3 is 15 residues. DNA of the CDR3: TGCGCCAGCAGCCAACAGGGGACAAAGGTGTACGAGCAGTACTTC. This sequence encodes CASSQQGTKVYEQYF.

This chain links TRBV4-1 with TRBJ2-5; TRBD2 aligns across 9 bases. The CDR3 totals 17 residues. Per germline, CDR1 MGHRA and CDR2 YSYEKL. V dropped 1 base and J dropped 9; count of bases not matched to a gene: 15. CDR3 nucleotides: TGCGCCAGCAGCCAAGTATTTAGCGGGGGCGGGGTGTGGGCCCAGTACTTC. This sequence encodes CASSQVFSGGGVWAQYF.

This chain connects TRBV5-5 to TRBJ1-5; tentative D call: TRBD1 (5 bases). Germline values: CDR1 SGHKS, CDR2 YYEKEE (reference sequence). The CDR3 is made up of 15 amino acids. Trimming left V 1 base short and J 4 bases short, with 12 bases between. This CDR3 is CASSLLGEGNQPQHF. CDR3 nucleotides: TGTGCCAGCAGCTTGCTGGGGGAGGGGAATCAGCCCCAGCATTTT.